This is a list of T cell receptor beta chains from one sample in a study of blood T cell repertoires in COVID-19. Clones were read by immunoSEQ multiplex PCR, and TCRdb kept only the in-frame ones, dropping some. The sample holds about 160,000 clones, over 60% seen once. Sequencing input: peripheral blood. The receptors originated from a man in his sixties with acute or convalescent COVID-19. Both conserved end residues are part of each CDR3. A D gene is named only where the DNA matches it firmly. Only part of the rows carry a size: once, few, many, or a class if the clone is expanded.

d_call	v_call	j_call	clone_size	cdr3_nt	cdr3_aa
.	TRBV3-1/TRBV3-2	TRBJ1-1	.	TGTGCCAGCAGCCAAGATATCCCAGTTAAAACCGGACACCCCGGAGCTAAAGCTTTCTTT	CASSQDIPVKTGHPGAKAFF
TRBD1	TRBV5-1	TRBJ1-2	.	TGCGCCAGCAGCTTGCAGGGGGTGGATGGCTACACCTTC	CASSLQGVDGYTF
.	TRBV19	TRBJ2-5	once	TGTGCCAGTAGTATAGCTTTCCAGGGACAAGAGACCCAGTACTTC	CASSIAFQGQETQYF
.	TRBV2	TRBJ1-6	.	TGTGCCAGCATAGAATGGGGCTTACGATCACCCCTCCACTTT	CASIEWGLRSPLHF
.	TRBV15	TRBJ2-3	few	TGTGCCACCAGCAGAGTAGCCATCACAGATACGCAGTATTTT	CATSRVAITDTQYF
TRBD1	TRBV5-4	TRBJ2-7	.	TGTGCCAGCAGCTCGGGACAGGGAAACTACGAGCAGTACTTC	CASSSGQGNYEQYF
.	TRBV9	TRBJ2-5	once	TGTGCCAGCAGCCCCGCAGGGGTTCAAGAGACCCAGTACTTC	CASSPAGVQETQYF
.	TRBV18	TRBJ2-1	.	TGTGCCAGCTCACCAAATTTGGTGAGCTCCTACAATGAGCAGTTCTTC	CASSPNLVSSYNEQFF
.	TRBV21-1	TRBJ1-1	few	TGTGCCAGCAGCCCGCCCCTAAGACAGGGAAACACTGAAGCTTTCTTT	CASSPPLRQGNTEAFF
.	TRBV7-8	TRBJ1-5	.	TGTGCCAGCAGCTCCGCGGGGGGGTGGCAGCCCCAGCATTTT	CASSSAGGWQPQHF
.	TRBV14	TRBJ2-4	.	TGTGCCAGCAGCCGAGCTTCCGGGACGCAGGACAGTAGCAACATTCAGTACTTC	CASSRASGTQDSSNIQYF
.	TRBV5-1	TRBJ2-7	.	TGCGCCAGCAGCTTGGAGCCGACGTCTTCGGGTGAGCAGTACTTC	CASSLEPTSSGEQYF
.	TRBV4-3	TRBJ2-3	once	TGCGCCAGCAGCCAAGACGGGCAGGGGTCAGATACGCAGTATTTT	CASSQDGQGSDTQYF
TRBD1	TRBV10-3	TRBJ2-7	.	TGTGCCACCCGGGACAGTCTAAGCTCCTACGAGCAGTACTTC	CATRDSLSSYEQYF
.	TRBV30	TRBJ2-1	few	TGTGCCTGGAGTATACTAGCATTCTCCTACAATGAGCAGTTCTTC	CAWSILAFSYNEQFF
.	TRBV6-5	TRBJ2-5	once	TGTGCCAGCAGTTACGTCGGGGGAGAGACCCAGTACTTC	CASSYVGGETQYF
.	TRBV11-3	TRBJ1-1	.	TGTGCCAGCTCTGCAGGTGGTCGCGTGAACACTGAAGCTTTCTTT	CASSAGGRVNTEAFF
.	TRBV18	TRBJ1-6	.	TGTGCCAGCTCATCCGAGGGCTACGATTCACCCCTCCACTTT	CASSSEGYDSPLHF
.	TRBV30	TRBJ2-7	.	TGTGCCTGGAGTAACAGGGCCTCCTACGAGCAGTACTTC	CAWSNRASYEQYF
TRBD1	TRBV27	TRBJ1-5	.	TGTGCCAGCAGTTTATCGGGGCAGGGGGTCCACCAGCCCCAGCATTTT	CASSLSGQGVHQPQHF
TRBD1	TRBV13	TRBJ1-1	.	TGTGCCAGCAGCTTATGGGACAGGGAGGACACTGAAGCTTTCTTT	CASSLWDREDTEAFF
.	TRBV5-4	TRBJ1-6	.	TGTGCCAGCAGCTTCGGGGGGGCTCTGAGTTCACCCCTCCACTTT	CASSFGGALSSPLHF
TRBD1	TRBV5-5	TRBJ1-1	.	TGTGCCAGCAGCCTCCAGTACAGGGGGGGCACTGAAGCTTTCTTT	CASSLQYRGGTEAFF